These 21 T cell receptor beta chains were all obtained from the same sample, sequenced in a study of blood T cell repertoires in COVID-19. Measured with immunoSEQ multiplex PCR; TCRdb has only the in-frame clones, and not every one. The repertoire holds some 150,000 clones, with 88% as singletons. Sequencing was carried out using peripheral blood. The receptors were sampled from a human donor in a cohort sampled during active COVID-19.

The rearrangement links TRBV7-2 to TRBJ1-4, with 7 bases identical to TRBD1. CDR3 size: 13 residues. V lost 4 bases and J lost 10; bases outside the gene matches: 6. CDR1 SGHTA and CDR2 FQGNSA come from the germline V gene. The CDR3 loop is CASSSSGGGKLFF. The CDR3 DNA sequence: TGTGCCAGCAGCTCCTCAGGGGGAGGAAAACTGTTTTTT.

This rearrangement joins TRBV2 to TRBJ1-1; TRBD1 agrees at 7 bases. CDR1 is SNHLY, CDR2 FYNNEI, per germline. The CDR3 is 14 amino acids. V dropped 8 bases and J dropped 0; count of bases not matched to a gene: 6. The DNA for the CDR3 is TGTGCCAGCGCACCGGGACAGTTGAACACTGAAGCTTTCTTT. It is translated as CASAPGQLNTEAFF.

Only one count was recorded for this clone. The rearrangement joins TRBV2 to TRBJ2-2; 9 bases line up with TRBD1. Germline CDR1 is SNHLY and CDR2 is FYNNEI. Germline trimming cut 4 bases from V and 8 bases from J; bases unmatched to any gene: 11. This CDR3 is 16 amino acids long. CDR3 sequence reads: CASSVRRDRELGELFF. CDR3 bases: TGTGCCAGCAGTGTTCGCCGGGACAGGGAATTAGGGGAGCTGTTTTTT.

This chain uses TRBV6-2 or TRBV6-3 with TRBJ2-4; the match to TRBD1 covers 11 bases. The germline CDR1 and CDR2 sequences are MNHEY and SVGEGT. V trimming: 4 bases; J trimming: 0 bases; junction bases outside the gene matches: 11. This CDR3 has 19 amino acids. CDR3 region: CASSSRTGGSGGAKNIQYF. The DNA for the CDR3 is TGTGCCAGCAGTTCTCGGACAGGGGGCTCCGGTGGAGCCAAAAACATTCAGTACTTC.

The chain combines TRBV10-3 with TRBJ2-1; possibly TRBD2 for D (5 bases). The V gene's germline CDR1 is ENHRY and CDR2 SYGVKD. The CDR3 is 16 residues long. V gave up 5 bases and J gave up 4 bases, with 18 bases separating them. The CDR3 nucleotides read TGTGCCATCAGTACCCTAGCCCCGGCGGCTTACAATGAGCAGTTCTTC. Residues: CAISTLAPAAYNEQFF.

The V gene is TRBV5-1, the J gene TRBJ2-6; D gene ambiguous. The CDR3 contains 15 residues. V lost 4 bases, J lost 0 bases, and 8 bases lay in between. Germline V lookup: CDR1 SGHRS, CDR2 YFSETQ. The CDR3 coding sequence is TGCGCCAGCAGCGCGAGTAGCTCTGGGGCCAACGTCCTGACTTTC. This translates into CASSASSSGANVLTF. Complete variable domain (other parts from reference TRBV5-1 and TRBJ2-6): KAGVTQTPRYLIKTRGQQVTLSCSPISGHRSVSWYQQTPGQGLQFLFEYFSETQRNKGNFPGRFSGRQFSNSRSEMNVSTLELGDSALYLCASSASSSGANVLTFGAGSRLTVL.

The gene calls are TRBV4-1 and TRBJ2-7; TRBD2 matches 9 bases. The CDR3 loop spans 17 amino acids. Per the germline V gene, CDR1 is MGHRA and CDR2 is YSYEKL. V lost 1 base, J lost 0 bases, and 7 bases stayed unmatched. Here the CDR3 reads CASSQGLTSGLSYEQYF. CDR3 nucleotide sequence: TGCGCCAGCAGCCAAGGATTGACTAGCGGACTCTCCTACGAGCAGTACTTC.

The genes are TRBV5-4 and TRBJ1-2; 9 bases map to TRBD1. The CDR3 contains 15 residues. V trimming: 4 bases; J trimming: 9 bases; junction bases outside the gene matches: 13. CDR1 and CDR2 from the germline V gene are SGHNT and YYREEE (reference sequence). CDR3 in amino acids: CASSTASGTGNSYTF. CDR3 sequence (DNA): TGTGCCAGCAGCACCGCGTCCGGGACAGGGAATAGCTACACCTTC.

CDR3 loop: CASSYSRVSYNEQFF. The CDR3 nucleotides read TGTGCCAGCAGTTACTCGAGGGTATCCTACAATGAGCAGTTCTTC. The chain recombines TRBV6-5 with TRBJ2-1; a possible D gene is TRBD2 (5 bases). Trimming pared 0 bases from V and 1 base from J, leaving 7 bases between. The length of the CDR3 is 15 residues. In germline, CDR1 is MNHEY, CDR2 SVGAGI.

The chain carries TRBV19 and TRBJ1-6; 8 bases map to TRBD1. Per the germline V gene, CDR1 is LNHDA and CDR2 is SQIVND (reference sequence). The CDR3 contains 14 residues. V shed 6 bases, J shed 9 bases, and the junction held 7 bases outside the gene matches. This chain's CDR3 is CASSDGTGFSPLHF. The CDR3 nucleotides read TGTGCCAGTAGCGACGGGACAGGTTTTTCACCCCTCCACTTT.

The rearrangement joins TRBV5-1 to TRBJ2-2; D is unclear. Germline V gene lookup returns CDR1 SGHRS and CDR2 YFSETQ. CDR3 size: 14 residues. With 1 base removed from V and 6 bases from J, the gap between germline ends came to 10 bases. CDR3 nucleotides: TGCGCCAGCAGCTTGTCGGTCACGTCCGGGGAGCTGTTTTTT. Its protein product is CASSLSVTSGELFF.

The chain employs TRBV7-2 and TRBJ2-2, with TRBD2 matching over 10 bases. The CDR3 is 14 residues long. CDR1 is SGHTA and CDR2 is FQGNSA in the germline V gene. V was clipped by 5 bases and J by 6 bases; unmatched bases: 3. The CDR3 sequence: CASSLGLASGELFF. In nucleotides, the CDR3 is TGTGCCAGCAGCCTGGGACTAGCGTCCGGGGAGCTGTTTTTT. Looking up the rest from reference TRBV7-2 and TRBJ2-2 gives the full variable domain: GAGVSQSPSNKVTEKGKDVELRCDPISGHTALYWYRQSLGQGLEFLIYFQGNSAPDKSGLPSDRFSAERTGGSVSTLTIQRTQQEDSAVYLCASSLGLASGELFFGEGSRLTVL.

This clone was observed once. V gene TRBV9 combines with J gene TRBJ1-6, with 7 positions matching TRBD1. J was trimmed by 3 bases and V by 0 bases; bases with no gene match: 6. There are 17 residues in the CDR3. The V gene's germline CDR1 is SGDLS and CDR2 YYNGEE. CDR3: CASSVGGGDSYNSPLHF. DNA for the CDR3: TGTGCCAGCAGCGTAGGAGGAGGGGACAGCTATAATTCACCCCTCCACTTT.

This chain links TRBV5-4 with TRBJ2-3, with D possibly being TRBD2 (5 bases). There are 14 residues in the CDR3. V dropped 0 bases and J dropped 2 bases, with 7 bases sitting between them. Germline V gene data show CDR1 as SGHNT and CDR2 as YYREEE (reference sequence). The CDR3 loop reads CASSLETNTDTQYF. Here the CDR3 DNA reads TGTGCCAGCAGCTTGGAGACTAACACAGATACGCAGTATTTT.

The chain joins TRBV7-8 to TRBJ2-7, with TRBD1 as a possible D gene (6 bases). Germline V lookup: CDR1 SGHVS, CDR2 FQNEAQ. V lost 5 bases, J lost 5 bases, and 19 bases lay in between. The CDR3 is 15 amino acids. In DNA form, the CDR3 reads TGTGCCAGCAGCGCCTGGACAGCGAGGCTGGACGAGCAGTACTTC. This gives the protein CASSAWTARLDEQYF.

This chain links TRBV27 with TRBJ2-3; D possibly corresponds to TRBD1 (6 bases). Trimming stripped 8 bases from V and 3 bases from J, with 18 bases between. The length of the CDR3 is 15 residues. Germline CDR1 MNHEY, CDR2 SMNVEV (reference sequence). This CDR3 is CASSVWIQGTDTQYF. In nucleotides, the CDR3 is TGTGCCAGCTCCGTCTGGATCCAGGGGACAGATACGCAGTATTTT.

The chain uses TRBV6-2 or TRBV6-3 and TRBJ1-5; tentative D call: TRBD1 (6 bases). The ends were cut back, 4 bases at V and 8 bases at J, with 18 bases in the middle. The CDR3 runs to 15 residues. CDR1 is MNHEY, CDR2 SVGEGT, per germline. This CDR3 reads CASSLLLGQTKPQHF. The CDR3, as DNA: TGTGCCAGCAGTTTACTCCTAGGACAGACGAAGCCCCAGCATTTT.

The V and J genes are TRBV3-1 (or the pseudogene TRBV3-2) and TRBJ2-4; TRBD2 agrees at 10 bases. Looked up from germline, CDR1 is LGHDT and CDR2 is YNNKEL (reference sequence). The ends lost 0 bases at V and 0 bases at J; junction bases unmatched: 14. CDR3 length equals 21 residues. CDR3 sequence reads: CASSQEWRTGTSVLAKNIQYF. The CDR3 bases are TGTGCCAGCAGCCAAGAATGGCGGACCGGGACTAGCGTTCTAGCCAAAAACATTCAGTACTTC.

The V call is TRBV6-6, the J call TRBJ2-5, with TRBD2 matching over 16 bases. The germline CDR1 and CDR2 sequences are MNHNY and SVGAGI (reference sequence). This CDR3 has 19 amino acids. Losses at the gene ends were 5 bases for V and 5 bases for J; bases not matched to a gene: 14. In DNA form, the CDR3 reads TGTGCCAGCAGTCAAAAGGGAGGGACTAGCGGGAGGGCCGGGGAGACCCAGTACTTC. Translating it yields CASSQKGGTSGRAGETQYF.

The chain links TRBV27 to TRBJ1-1; possible D gene TRBD1, 6 bases. Trimming took 6 bases from V and 8 from J, leaving 10 bases between them. Germline V gives CDR1 MNHEY, CDR2 SMNVEV (reference sequence). This CDR3 spans 11 amino acids. CDR3 nucleotides: TGTGCCAGCAGCTTAGGGACAGAAGCTTTCTTT. Translation gives CASSLGTEAFF.

This clone was counted a few times. The chain recombines TRBV9 with TRBJ2-7; tentative D call: TRBD1 (6 bases). The germline V gene has CDR1 SGDLS and CDR2 YYNGEE. Trimming took off 3 bases at V and 4 bases at J, with 14 bases between the two ends. The CDR3 consists of 14 residues. For the CDR3, the DNA is TGTGCCAGCAGCGCCCTTGCACAGGGATACGAGCAGTACTTC. This codes for CASSALAQGYEQYF.